Detailed here is one T cell receptor (beta chain). This clone appeared once. Its recognized antigen is unknown. Base quality data are lacking; no much larger clone is found one base away. Using the immunoSEQ assay, TCRB CDR3 regions were amplified from roughly 2.1 micrograms of genomic DNA, or from all available DNA when less than that was on hand. Multiplex PCR used 60 forward primers for TCR V beta segments and 13 reverse primers for J beta segments. To estimate reads per starting template, synthetic control templates were spiked into each sample at limiting dilution. Reads of 87 bp were generated by sequencing on the Illumina HiSeq System. The published analysis was carried out like this. PCR and sequencing errors were removed by a nearest neighbor algorithm that merged closely related sequences. TCR overlap was defined as the percentage of unique tumor TCR beta sequences that were also present in the same patient's peripheral blood. TCRdb holds this immuneACCESS table with in-frame rearrangements only. Some clones are missing; in checked studies, unresolved V genes explain under half, and the rest has no known cause. From that table come the V and J calls and clone size; the DNA was used to work out D and trimming. This sample lists 55,000 to 75,000 clones; approximately 80% were detected once. Roughly 14% of the sample lies in the top ten.

This sample is part of a study of glioma-infiltrating T cells after dendritic cell vaccination (dated by TCRdb to 2016 to 2017). About the full investigation: Of the roughly 15 glioblastoma patients in the cohort, all drawn from Phase I and II dendritic cell vaccination trials, 9 were newly diagnosed and 6 had recurrent disease. Between the early 2000s and the early 2010s, patients were given autologous tumor lysate-pulsed dendritic cell vaccination. The vaccine consisted of monocyte-derived dendritic cells cultured approximately seven days with IL-4 and GM-CSF, then pulsed overnight with autologous tumor lysate. Each patient was given three intradermal dendritic cell vaccine injections, spaced two weeks apart, in the arm below the axilla. In glioblastoma patients vaccinated with dendritic cells, deep sequencing of TCR beta CDR3 regions served to measure the amount of tumor-infiltrating lymphocytes and to compare repertoires between tumor and blood. Survival after dendritic cell vaccination was correlated with TCR sequencing metrics, including TIL content and tumor-blood repertoire overlap.

On the study overall, not on this receptor specifically: After dendritic cell vaccination, a higher estimated pretreatment TIL content predicted longer time to progression and overall survival. TCR clonality showed no direct relationship with survival, which suggests that a diverse polyclonal response may be important. The response model built on TCR overlap across three groups was characterized as speculative, with prospective validation still needed. The cohort was small and heterogeneous, with few patients having full blood and tumor sets and even fewer initial-recurrent tumor pairs.

The label giving this sample's time point can be read as: after dendritic cell vaccination, including at tumor progression/relapse. Patients were selected on the basis of adequate residual fresh-frozen tumor tissue and more than two years of available survival data. Although molecular status otherwise differed among the glioblastoma patients, no patient had an isocitrate dehydrogenase mutation. PBMC were collected before vaccination, two weeks after the third vaccination, and at tumor progression if tumor progression occurred. Genomic DNA was extracted with the Qiagen DNeasy Blood extraction Kit. V gives up 2 bases and J gives up 7 bases, and the segment between their germline ends measures 11 bases. From a lookup of the germline V gene, CDR1 and CDR2 are SGHTA and FQGNSA. The CDR3 goes from the cysteine to the phenylalanine over 13 residues. Only the CDR3 region is kept as DNA, spanning 39 bases read in frame from base 1.

The sequence was collected from a human donor with glioblastoma. The sequence joins TRBV7-2 to TRBJ2-5, with TRBD1 tentatively as D gene (5 bases match). Source: blood, taken after dendritic cell vaccination. Here the CDR3 is given as CASSLYPQGTQYF. The DNA sequence is given as TGTGCCAGCAGCTTATACCCCCAGGGGACCCAGTACTTC.